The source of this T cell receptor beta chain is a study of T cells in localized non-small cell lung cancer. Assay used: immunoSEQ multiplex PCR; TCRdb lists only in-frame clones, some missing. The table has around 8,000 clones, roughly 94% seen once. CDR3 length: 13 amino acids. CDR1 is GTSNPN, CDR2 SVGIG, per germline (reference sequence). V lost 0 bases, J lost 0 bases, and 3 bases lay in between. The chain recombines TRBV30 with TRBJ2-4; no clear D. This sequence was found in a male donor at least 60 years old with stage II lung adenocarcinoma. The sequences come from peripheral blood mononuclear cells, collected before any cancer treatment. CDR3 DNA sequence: TGTGCCTGGAGTGTAGGAGCCAAAAACATTCAGTACTTC. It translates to CAWSVGAKNIQYF.